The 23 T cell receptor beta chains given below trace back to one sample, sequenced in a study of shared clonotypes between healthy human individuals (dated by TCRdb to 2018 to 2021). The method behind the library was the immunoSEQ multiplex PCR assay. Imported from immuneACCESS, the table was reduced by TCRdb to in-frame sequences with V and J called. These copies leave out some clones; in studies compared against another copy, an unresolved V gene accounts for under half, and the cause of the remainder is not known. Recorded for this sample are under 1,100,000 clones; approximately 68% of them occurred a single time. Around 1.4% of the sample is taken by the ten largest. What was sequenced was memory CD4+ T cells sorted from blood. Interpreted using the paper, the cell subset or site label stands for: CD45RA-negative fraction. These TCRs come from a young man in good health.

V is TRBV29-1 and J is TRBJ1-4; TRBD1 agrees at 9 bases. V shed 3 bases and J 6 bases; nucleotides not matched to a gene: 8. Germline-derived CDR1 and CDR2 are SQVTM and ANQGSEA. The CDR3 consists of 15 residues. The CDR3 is CSVDRRGQGDEKLFF. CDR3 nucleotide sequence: TGCAGCGTTGATCGAAGGGGACAGGGAGATGAAAAACTGTTTTTT.

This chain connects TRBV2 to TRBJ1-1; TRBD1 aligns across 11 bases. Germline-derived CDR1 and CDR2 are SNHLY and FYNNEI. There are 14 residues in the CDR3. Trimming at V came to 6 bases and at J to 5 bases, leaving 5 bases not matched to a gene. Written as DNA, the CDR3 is TGTGCCAGCAGAGCCGGGACAGGGGGAACTGAAGCTTTCTTT. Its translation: CASRAGTGGTEAFF.

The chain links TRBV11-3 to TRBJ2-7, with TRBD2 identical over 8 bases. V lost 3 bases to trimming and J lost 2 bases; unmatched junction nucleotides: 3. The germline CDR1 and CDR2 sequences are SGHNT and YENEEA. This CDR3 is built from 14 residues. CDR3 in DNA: TGTGCCAGCAGCTTGAGCGGGAGCCCCTACGAGCAGTACTTC. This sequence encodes CASSLSGSPYEQYF. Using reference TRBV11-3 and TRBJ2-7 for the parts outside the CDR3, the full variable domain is EAGVVQSPRYKIIEKKQPVAFWCNPISGHNTLYWYLQNLGQGPELLIRYENEEAVDDSQLPKDRFSAERLKGVDSTLKIQPAELGDSAVYLCASSLSGSPYEQYFGPGTRLTVT.

CDR3 sequence (DNA): TGTGCCAGCTGTCGGGAGGTCAATCAGCCCCAGCATTTT. Translating gives CASCREVNQPQHF. This chain uses TRBV28 with TRBJ1-5, with D unclear. Germline V CDR1 and CDR2: MDHEN, SYDVKM. V was trimmed by 8 bases and J by 3 bases, leaving 11 bases between them. CDR3 length: 13 residues.

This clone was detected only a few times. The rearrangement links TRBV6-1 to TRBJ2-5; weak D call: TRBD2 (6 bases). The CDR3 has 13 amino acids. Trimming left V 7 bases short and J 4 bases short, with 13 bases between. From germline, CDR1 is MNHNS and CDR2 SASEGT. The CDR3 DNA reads TGTGCCAGCAAGGTCAGTAGCGGAGAGACCCAGTACTTC. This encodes CASKVSSGETQYF.

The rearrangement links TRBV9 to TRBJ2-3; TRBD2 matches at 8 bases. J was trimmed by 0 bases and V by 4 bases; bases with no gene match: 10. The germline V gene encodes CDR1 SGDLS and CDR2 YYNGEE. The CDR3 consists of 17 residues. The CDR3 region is CASSPRGGGTSTDTQYF. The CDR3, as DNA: TGTGCCAGCAGCCCCCGGGGGGGCGGGACCAGCACAGATACGCAGTATTTT.

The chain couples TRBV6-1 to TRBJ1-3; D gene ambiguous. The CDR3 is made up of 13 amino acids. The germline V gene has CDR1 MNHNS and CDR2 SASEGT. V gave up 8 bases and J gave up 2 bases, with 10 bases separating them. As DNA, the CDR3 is TGTGCCAGCGGAACTGCGACTGGAAACACCATATATTTT. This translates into CASGTATGNTIYF.

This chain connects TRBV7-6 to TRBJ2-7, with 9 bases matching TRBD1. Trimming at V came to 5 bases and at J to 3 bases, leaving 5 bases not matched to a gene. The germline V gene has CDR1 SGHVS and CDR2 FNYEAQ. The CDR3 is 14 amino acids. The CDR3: CASSQRQGDYEQYF. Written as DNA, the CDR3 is TGTGCCAGCAGCCAGAGACAGGGGGACTACGAGCAGTACTTC.

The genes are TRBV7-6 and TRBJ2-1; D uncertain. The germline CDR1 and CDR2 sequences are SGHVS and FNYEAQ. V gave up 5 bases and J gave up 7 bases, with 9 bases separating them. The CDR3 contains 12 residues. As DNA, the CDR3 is TGTGCCAGCAGCGGGGTAATGAATGAGCAGTTCTTC. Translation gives CASSGVMNEQFF.

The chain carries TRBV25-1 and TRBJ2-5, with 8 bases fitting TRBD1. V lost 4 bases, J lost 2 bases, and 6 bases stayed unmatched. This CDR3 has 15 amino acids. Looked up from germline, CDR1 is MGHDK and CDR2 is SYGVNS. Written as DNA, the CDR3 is TGTGCCAGCAGTGCCCCTCGGGACAGGCAAGAGACCCAGTACTTC. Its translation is CASSAPRDRQETQYF.

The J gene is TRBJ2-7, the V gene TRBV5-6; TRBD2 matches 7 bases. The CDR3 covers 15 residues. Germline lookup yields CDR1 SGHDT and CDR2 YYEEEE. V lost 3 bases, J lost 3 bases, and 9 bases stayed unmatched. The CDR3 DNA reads TGTGCCAGCAGCTGGGGTCAATCGGGGGGCTACGAGCAGTACTTC. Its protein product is CASSWGQSGGYEQYF.

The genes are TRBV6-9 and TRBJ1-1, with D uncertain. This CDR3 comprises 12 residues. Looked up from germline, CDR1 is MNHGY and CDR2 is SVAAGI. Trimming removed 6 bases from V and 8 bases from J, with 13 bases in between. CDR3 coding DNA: TGTGCCAGCAGGCCAGTCCGGATGGAAGCTTTCTTT. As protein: CASRPVRMEAFF.

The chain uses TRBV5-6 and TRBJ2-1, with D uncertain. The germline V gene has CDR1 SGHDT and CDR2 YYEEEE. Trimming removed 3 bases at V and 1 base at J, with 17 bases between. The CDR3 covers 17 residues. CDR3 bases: TGTGCCAGCAGCTCCTACCGCGACGCAGAATCCTACAATGAGCAGTTCTTC. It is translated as CASSSYRDAESYNEQFF. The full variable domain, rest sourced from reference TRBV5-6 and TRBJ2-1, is DAGVTQSPTHLIKTRGQQVTLRCSPKSGHDTVSWYQQALGQGPQFIFQYYEEEERQRGNFPDRFSGHQFPNYSSELNVNALLLGDSALYLCASSSYRDAESYNEQFFGPGTRLTVL.

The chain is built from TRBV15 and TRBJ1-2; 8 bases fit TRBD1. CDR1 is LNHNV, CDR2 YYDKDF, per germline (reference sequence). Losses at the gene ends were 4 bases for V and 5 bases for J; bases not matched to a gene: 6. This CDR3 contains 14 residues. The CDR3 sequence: CATSISGGGYGYTF. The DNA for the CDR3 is TGTGCCACCAGCATATCAGGGGGCGGGTATGGCTACACCTTC.

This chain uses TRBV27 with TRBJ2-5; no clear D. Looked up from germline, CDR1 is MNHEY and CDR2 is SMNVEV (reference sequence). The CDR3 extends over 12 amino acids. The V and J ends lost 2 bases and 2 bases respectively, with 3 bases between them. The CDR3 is CASSLPQETQYF. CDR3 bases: TGTGCCAGCAGTTTACCACAAGAGACCCAGTACTTC.

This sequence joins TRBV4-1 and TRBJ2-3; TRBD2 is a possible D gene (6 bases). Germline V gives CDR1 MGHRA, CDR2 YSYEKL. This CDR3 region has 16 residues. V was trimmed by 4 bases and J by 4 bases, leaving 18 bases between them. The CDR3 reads CASSPQAGFLSDTQYF. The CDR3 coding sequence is TGCGCCAGCAGCCCTCAAGCGGGCTTTCTATCAGATACGCAGTATTTT.

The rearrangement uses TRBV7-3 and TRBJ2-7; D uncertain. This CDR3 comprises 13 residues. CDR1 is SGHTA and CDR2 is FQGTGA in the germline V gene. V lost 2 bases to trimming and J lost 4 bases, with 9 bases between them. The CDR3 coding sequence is TGTGCCAGCAGCTTATATACCGGGTACGAGCAGTACTTC. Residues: CASSLYTGYEQYF.

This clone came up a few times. The CDR3 nucleotides are TGTGCCAGCAACCGGGAAGGGGGTACCGGGGAGCTGTTTTTT. Protein product: CASNREGGTGELFF. This chain connects TRBV27 to TRBJ2-2, with D maybe TRBD1 (6 bases). Trimming removed 7 bases from V and 5 bases from J, with 14 bases in between. Germline assignment: CDR1 MNHEY and CDR2 SMNVEV (reference sequence). There are 14 residues in the CDR3.

CDR3 amino acids: CASSESEVGDYGYTF. The CDR3 coding sequence is TGTGCCAGCAGTGAATCCGAGGTTGGGGACTATGGCTACACCTTC. This chain joins TRBV25-1 and TRBJ1-2; D is ambiguous. Germline V CDR1 and CDR2: MGHDK, SYGVNS. This CDR3 has 15 amino acids. The V and J ends lost 1 base and 3 bases respectively, with 12 bases between them.

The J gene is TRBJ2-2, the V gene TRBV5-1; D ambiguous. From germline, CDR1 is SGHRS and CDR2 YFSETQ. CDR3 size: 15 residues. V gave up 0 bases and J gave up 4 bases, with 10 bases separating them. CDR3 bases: TGCGCCAGCAGCTTGGTTTCGGGTGGCACCGGGGAGCTGTTTTTT. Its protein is CASSLVSGGTGELFF.

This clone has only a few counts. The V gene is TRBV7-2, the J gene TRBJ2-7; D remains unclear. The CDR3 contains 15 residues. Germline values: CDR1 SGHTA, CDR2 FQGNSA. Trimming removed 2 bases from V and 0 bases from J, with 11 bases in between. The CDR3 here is CASSLSEAYSYEQYF. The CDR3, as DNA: TGTGCCAGCAGCTTAAGCGAAGCGTACTCCTACGAGCAGTACTTC. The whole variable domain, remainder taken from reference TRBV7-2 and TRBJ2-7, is GAGVSQSPSNKVTEKGKDVELRCDPISGHTALYWYRQSLGQGLEFLIYFQGNSAPDKSGLPSDRFSAERTGGSVSTLTIQRTQQEDSAVYLCASSLSEAYSYEQYFGPGTRLTVT.

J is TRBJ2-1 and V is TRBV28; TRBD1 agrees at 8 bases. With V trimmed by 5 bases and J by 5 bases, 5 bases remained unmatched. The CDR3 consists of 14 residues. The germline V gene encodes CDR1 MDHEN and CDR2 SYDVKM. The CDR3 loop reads CASSGQGGHNEQFF. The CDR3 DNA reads TGTGCCAGCAGTGGACAGGGAGGACACAATGAGCAGTTCTTC. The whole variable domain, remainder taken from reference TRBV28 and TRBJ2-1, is DVKVTQSSRYLVKRTGEKVFLECVQDMDHENMFWYRQDPGLGLRLIYFSYDVKMKEKGDIPEGYSVSREKKERFSLILESASTNQTSMYLCASSGQGGHNEQFFGPGTRLTVL.

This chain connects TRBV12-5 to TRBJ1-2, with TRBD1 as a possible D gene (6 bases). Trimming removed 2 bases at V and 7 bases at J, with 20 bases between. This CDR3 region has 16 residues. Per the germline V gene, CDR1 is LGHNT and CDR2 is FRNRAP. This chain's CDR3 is CASGLQTLRTERGYTF. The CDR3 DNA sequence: TGTGCTAGTGGTTTGCAAACTTTACGGACAGAACGTGGCTACACCTTC.